This record concerns one T cell receptor (beta chain) sequence. Its antigen remains unknown. Using immunoSEQ multiplex PCR, the repertoire was profiled, and TCRdb retains in-frame clones only, with some absent. In the table there are around 120,000 clones, 65% to 85% of which are singletons. This record belongs to a study of radiotherapy plus CTLA-4 blockade in lung cancer. Study-wide results and caveats: According to reports, early shifts in blood T cell clones, alongside interferon-beta, forecast response most accurately.

Receiving focal radiation plus CTLA-4 blockade with ipilimumab were patients who had chemo-refractory metastatic non-small-cell lung cancer. The CDR3 spans 13 residues. Germline V gene sequence: CDR1 SQVTM, CDR2 ANQGSEA. The J segment lost 4 bases and the V segment lost 4 bases, leaving 5 bases of the junction unmatched. The sequence was collected from a human donor with non-small cell lung cancer who had a partial response to radiotherapy plus ipilimumab. The genes are TRBV29-1 and TRBJ2-3; 7 bases agree with TRBD1. The sequenced sample was peripheral blood, obtained from a patient treated with radiotherapy plus ipilimumab. This CDR3 reads CSVARGRADTQYF. CDR3 coding DNA: TGCAGCGTTGCGAGGGGGCGGGCAGATACGCAGTATTTT.